Following are 16 T cell receptor beta chains from one sample sequenced in a study of blood T cell repertoires in COVID-19. Here immunoSEQ multiplex PCR was the method, and the copy in TCRdb shows in-frame clones only, minus some. The table has 110,000 or so clones, around nine tenths seen once; the top ten hold 6.5% to 10%. The sequenced material came from peripheral blood. These TCRs come from a woman in her 70s who had recovered from COVID-19.

The rearrangement links TRBV19 to TRBJ2-7; TRBD1 is a possible D gene (6 bases). Germline CDR1 is LNHDA and CDR2 is SQIVND (reference sequence). Trimming cost V 5 bases and J 0 bases, with 11 bases left between them. CDR3 length equals 14 residues. The CDR3 nucleotides are TGTGCCAGTAGTCCCCGGGACACCTCCTACGAGCAGTACTTC. Amino acid sequence: CASSPRDTSYEQYF.

The chain's CDR3 is CASSFPVLADYNEQFF. CDR3 bases: TGTGCCAGCAGCTTCCCAGTCCTAGCGGACTACAATGAGCAGTTCTTC. The rearrangement joins TRBV7-6 to TRBJ2-1; 7 bases align to TRBD2. V shed 3 bases, J shed 3 bases, and the junction held 8 bases outside the gene matches. The CDR3 has 16 amino acids. In germline, CDR1 is SGHVS, CDR2 FNYEAQ.

The rearrangement joins TRBV14 to TRBJ2-7; the D gene is possibly TRBD2 (6 bases). Trimming took off 0 bases at V and 4 bases at J, with 13 bases between the two ends. The germline CDR1 and CDR2 sequences are SGHDN and FVKESK. This CDR3 has 15 residues. CDR3 in amino acids: CASSQDEARGYEQYF. As DNA, the CDR3 is TGTGCCAGCAGCCAAGATGAAGCGCGGGGATACGAGCAGTACTTC.

This clone was seen once. The chain has TRBV27 and TRBJ2-1; TRBD2 is a possible D gene (6 bases). From germline, CDR1 is MNHEY and CDR2 SMNVEV (reference sequence). This CDR3 has 15 residues. V was cut by 3 bases and J by 3 bases, with 12 bases left in between. CDR3 bases: TGTGCCAGCAGTTTTGTTAGCGGTCTCTACAATGAGCAGTTCTTC. Translated: CASSFVSGLYNEQFF.

This clone was seen a single time. J is TRBJ2-5 and V is TRBV2; 7 positions match TRBD1. Looked up from germline, CDR1 is SNHLY and CDR2 is FYNNEI. CDR3 length equals 15 residues. With 5 bases clipped from V and 7 bases from J, the junction kept 13 bases outside the gene matches. The CDR3 DNA reads as TGTGCCAGCAGTTTACAGGGACAGAAAAAAGGGACCCAGTACTTC. The encoded protein is CASSLQGQKKGTQYF.

The V call is TRBV7-9, the J call TRBJ1-2, with 9 bases lining up with TRBD1. CDR1 and CDR2 from the germline V gene are SEHNR and FQNEAQ (reference sequence). The CDR3 is 15 amino acids. V trimming: 2 bases; J trimming: 2 bases; junction bases outside the gene matches: 3. The CDR3: CASSLPQGANYGYTF. For the CDR3, the DNA is TGTGCCAGCAGCTTACCACAGGGGGCCAACTATGGCTACACCTTC.

This chain links TRBV6-2 or TRBV6-3 with TRBJ1-2; a weak D match, TRBD1 (5 bases). The CDR3 has 13 residues. The germline CDR1 and CDR2 sequences are MNHEY and SVGEGT. V lost 1 base, J lost 5 bases, and 8 bases lay in between. DNA of the CDR3: TGTGCCAGCAGTTACTGGGGCCGGTATGGCTACACCTTC. Amino acid sequence: CASSYWGRYGYTF.

The gene calls are TRBV7-2 and TRBJ2-5; 11 bases are a match to TRBD2. In germline, CDR1 is SGHTA, CDR2 FQGNSA. CDR3 size: 16 residues. The junction had 14 bases not matched to a gene; V was cut back by 5 bases and J by 9 bases. The chain's CDR3 is CASSPPGTSGSTAQYF. For the CDR3, the DNA is TGTGCCAGCAGCCCCCCCGGGACTAGCGGTTCAACGGCCCAGTACTTC.

This clone was seen just once. The V gene is TRBV7-7, the J gene TRBJ2-2; TRBD2 might be the D (6 bases). Germline V gene data show CDR1 as SSHAT and CDR2 as FNYEAQ (reference sequence). This CDR3 spans 16 amino acids. The germline V and J ends were trimmed by 5 bases and 4 bases, with 17 bases remaining between them. Written as DNA, the CDR3 is TGTGCCAGCAGCCCCCACAGCGGGCAGGCCACCGGGGAGCTGTTTTTT. This sequence encodes CASSPHSGQATGELFF.

The chain is built from TRBV11-2 and TRBJ2-5, with TRBD2 matching over 7 bases. Germline trimming cut 3 bases from V and 5 bases from J; bases unmatched to any gene: 9. The CDR3 is 15 residues long. Germline lookup yields CDR1 SGHAT and CDR2 FQNNGV. The DNA for the CDR3 is TGTGCCAGCAGCTTCTCTCGCGGGAGACGGGAGACCCAGTACTTC. Its translation is CASSFSRGRRETQYF.

V is TRBV19 and J is TRBJ1-2; tentative D call: TRBD1 (5 bases). The V gene lost 8 bases and the J gene lost 8 bases, with 9 bases spanning the gap. The germline gives CDR1 LNHDA, CDR2 SQIVND (reference sequence). CDR3 length: 10 amino acids. The DNA of the CDR3 is TGTGCCAGTGGGGGACTGGGCTACACCTTC. It is translated as CASGGLGYTF.

The chain recombines TRBV18 with TRBJ2-5, with a tentative D call TRBD2 (5 bases). Deletions cut 6 bases from V and 5 bases from J, with 16 bases between. CDR1 and CDR2 from the germline V gene are KGHSH and LQKENI. The CDR3 has 14 amino acids. In DNA form, the CDR3 reads TGTGCCAGCTCCCCCGGGGTAGTTCGGGAGACCCAGTACTTC. Its protein is CASSPGVVRETQYF.

This chain links TRBV12-3 or TRBV12-4 with TRBJ1-2, with 7 bases that match TRBD1. The ends lost 5 bases at V and 7 bases at J; junction bases unmatched: 7. The CDR3 has 13 amino acids. CDR3 loop: CASSPTGNGGYTF. Written as DNA, the CDR3 is TGTGCCAGCAGTCCGACAGGGAATGGTGGCTACACCTTC.

This clone came up a few times. At one end the junction does not follow the germline gene, possibly because of a read error. The chain has TRBV28 and TRBJ1-2; no firm D call. In germline, CDR1 is MDHEN, CDR2 SYDVKM. The CDR3 is made up of 13 amino acids. CDR3 region: CASMSGESFLWRF. The CDR3 DNA reads as TGTGCCAGTATGAGTGGGGAGAGCTTCTTATGGCGCTTC.

This sequence joins TRBV11-1 and TRBJ2-3; D may be TRBD1 (6 bases). With 5 bases removed from V and 2 bases from J, the gap between germline ends came to 11 bases. Germline V gene lookup returns CDR1 SGHAT and CDR2 FQDESV (reference sequence). CDR3 length equals 14 residues. DNA for the CDR3: TGTGCCAGCAGCCACTCAGGGGTCACAGATACGCAGTATTTT. Translated: CASSHSGVTDTQYF.

The chain links TRBV25-1 to TRBJ2-5, with D perhaps TRBD2 (6 bases). The germline V gene has CDR1 MGHDK and CDR2 SYGVNS. The CDR3 covers 14 residues. Deletions cut 10 bases from V and 4 bases from J, with 19 bases between. CDR3 nucleotide sequence: TGTGCCACCCGCTCCGGGGGTTGGAGAGAGACCCAGTACTTC. Protein product: CATRSGGWRETQYF.